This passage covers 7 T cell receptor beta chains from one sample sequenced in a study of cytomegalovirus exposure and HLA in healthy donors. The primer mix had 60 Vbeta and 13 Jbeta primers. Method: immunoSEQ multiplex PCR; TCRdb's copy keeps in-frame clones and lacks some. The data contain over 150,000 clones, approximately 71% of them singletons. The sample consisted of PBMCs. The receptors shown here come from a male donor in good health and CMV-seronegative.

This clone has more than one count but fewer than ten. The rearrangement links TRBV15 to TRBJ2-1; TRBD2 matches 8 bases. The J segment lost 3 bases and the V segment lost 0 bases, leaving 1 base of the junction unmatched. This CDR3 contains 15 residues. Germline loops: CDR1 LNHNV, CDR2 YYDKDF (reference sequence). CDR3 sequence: CATSRDSGNYNEQFF. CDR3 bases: TGTGCCACCAGCAGAGATAGCGGGAACTACAATGAGCAGTTCTTC. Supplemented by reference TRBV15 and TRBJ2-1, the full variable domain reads DAMVIQNPRYQVTQFGKPVTLSCSQTLNHNVMYWYQQKSSQAPKLLFHYYDKDFNNEADTPDNFQSRRPNTSFCFLDIRSPGLGDTAMYLCATSRDSGNYNEQFFGPGTRLTVL.

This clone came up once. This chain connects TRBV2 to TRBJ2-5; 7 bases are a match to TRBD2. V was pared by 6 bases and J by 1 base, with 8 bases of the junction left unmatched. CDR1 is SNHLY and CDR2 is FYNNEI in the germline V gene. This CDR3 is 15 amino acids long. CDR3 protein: CASRGWGGVQETQYF. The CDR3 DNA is TGTGCCAGCAGGGGTTGGGGGGGGGTCCAAGAGACCCAGTACTTC. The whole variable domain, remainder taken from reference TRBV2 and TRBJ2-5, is EPEVTQTPSHQVTQMGQEVILRCVPISNHLYFYWYRQILGQKVEFLVSFYNNEISEKSEIFDDQFSVERPDGSNFTLKIRSTKLEDSAMYFCASRGWGGVQETQYFGPGTRLLVL.

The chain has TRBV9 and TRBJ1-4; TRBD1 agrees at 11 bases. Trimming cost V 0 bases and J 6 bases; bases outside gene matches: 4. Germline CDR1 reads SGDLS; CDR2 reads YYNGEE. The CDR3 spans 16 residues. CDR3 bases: TGTGCCAGCAGCGTAGCTCCGGGACAGGGGGATGAAAAACTGTTTTTT. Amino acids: CASSVAPGQGDEKLFF. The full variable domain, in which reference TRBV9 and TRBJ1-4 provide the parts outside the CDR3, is DSGVTQTPKHLITATGQRVTLRCSPRSGDLSVYWYQQSLDQGLQFLIQYYNGEERAKGNILERFSAQQFPDLHSELNLSSLELGDSALYFCASSVAPGQGDEKLFFGSGTQLSVL.

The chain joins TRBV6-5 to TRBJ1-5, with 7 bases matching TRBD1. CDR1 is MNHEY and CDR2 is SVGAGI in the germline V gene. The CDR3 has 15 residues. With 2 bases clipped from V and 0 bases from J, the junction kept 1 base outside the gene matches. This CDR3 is CASSYGTDSNQPQHF. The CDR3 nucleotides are TGTGCCAGCAGTTACGGGACAGATAGCAATCAGCCCCAGCATTTT.

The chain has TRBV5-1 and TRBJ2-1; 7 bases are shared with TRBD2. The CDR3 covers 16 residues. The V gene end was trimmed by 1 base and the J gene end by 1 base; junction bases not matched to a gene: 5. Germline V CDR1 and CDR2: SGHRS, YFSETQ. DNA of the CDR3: TGCGCCAGCAGCTTGTCGACTAGCCGATCCTACAATGAGCAGTTCTTC. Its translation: CASSLSTSRSYNEQFF.

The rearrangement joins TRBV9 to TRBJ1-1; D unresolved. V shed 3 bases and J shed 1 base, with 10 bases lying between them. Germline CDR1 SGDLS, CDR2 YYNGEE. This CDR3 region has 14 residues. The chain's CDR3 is CASSAPPGNTEAFF. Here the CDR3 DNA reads TGTGCCAGCAGCGCCCCCCCAGGGAACACTGAAGCTTTCTTT.

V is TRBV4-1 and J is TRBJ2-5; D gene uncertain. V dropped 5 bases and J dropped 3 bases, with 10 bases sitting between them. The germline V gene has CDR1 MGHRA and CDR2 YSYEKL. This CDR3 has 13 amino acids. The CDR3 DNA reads TGCGCCAGCAGCTTACTCGATAAAGAGACCCAGTACTTC. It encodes CASSLLDKETQYF.